The rows below give T cell receptor beta chains drawn from one sample of a study of T cell repertoires in cytomegalovirus infection. TCRdb used MiXCR to reprocess the reads, holding one entry per CDR3 protein. The sample records 110,000 or so distinct CDR3 sequences, more than 30% being singletons. These receptors' antigens are unknown. The sample here was CD8+ T cells from cultured PBMCs, taken from culture after CMV antigen stimulation. These receptors all come from a human donor in good health (CMV status not recorded). Some clones in this sample may be carry-over from other donors' samples. Both conserved end residues are part of each CDR3. The D gene is left open where the match is weak. Size tells how often a clone was seen (once, few, many) or the class of an expanded clone, and some rows leave it out.

d_call	clone_size	j_call	v_call	cdr3_length	cdr3_aa	cdr3_nt
.	.	TRBJ1-5	TRBV4-1	13	CASSQVSHQPQHF	TGCGCCAGCAGCCAAGTCAGTCATCAGCCCCAGCATTTT
.	.	TRBJ1-1	TRBV11-1	14	CASSLGVIATEAFF	TGTGCCAGCAGCTTGGGGGTTATCGCCACTGAAGCTTTCTTT
.	few	TRBJ1-2	TRBV12-3/TRBV12-4	15	CASSPSTGPVHSYTF	TGTGCCAGCAGTCCCTCAACAGGCCCGGTACACAGCTACACCTTC
.	many	TRBJ2-3	TRBV7-6	15	CASSQLAALTDTQYF	TGTGCCAGCAGCCAACTAGCTGCCCTGACAGATACGCAGTATTTT
.	.	TRBJ2-7	TRBV4-1	16	CASSQDDGVSPYEQYF	TGCGCCAGCAGCCAAGATGATGGGGTGTCGCCTTACGAGCAGTACTTC
.	.	TRBJ2-7	TRBV25-1	13	CASSDRARYEQYF	TGTGCCAGCAGTGACAGGGCTCGTTACGAGCAGTACTTC
.	.	TRBJ2-7	TRBV7-6	17	CASSLEALGASDYEQYF	TGTGCCAGCAGCTTAGAGGCGCTAGGAGCGTCGGATTACGAGCAGTACTTC
.	few	TRBJ2-3	TRBV7-8	14	CASSLGSSTDTQYF	TGTGCCAGCAGCTTAGGGAGTTCCACAGATACGCAGTATTTT
TRBD1	few	TRBJ2-2	TRBV7-6	16	CASSFARTGMAGELFF	TGTGCCAGCAGCTTCGCCAGGACAGGGATGGCCGGGGAGCTGTTTTTT
TRBD1	many	TRBJ2-2	TRBV28	21	CASSFFLYRDRGGWNTGELFF	TGTGCCAGCAGTTTTTTTCTCTATCGGGACAGGGGCGGTTGGAACACCGGGGAGCTGTTTTTT
.	.	TRBJ1-5	TRBV4-3	15	CASSQDLGATQPQHF	TGCGCCAGCAGCCAAGATCTTGGAGCAACTCAGCCCCAGCATTTT
.	.	TRBJ2-2	TRBV7-4	17	CASSPAAVALNTGELFF	TGTGCCAGCAGCCCAGCGGCCGTGGCCTTAAACACCGGGGAGCTGTTTTTT
TRBD2	many	TRBJ2-1	TRBV28	15	CASSLEPLAGDEQFF	TGTGCCAGCAGTTTAGAACCCCTAGCGGGGGACGAGCAGTTCTTC
.	.	TRBJ1-2	TRBV5-4	15	CASSSERGWNYGYTF	TGTGCCAGCAGCTCCGAGCGGGGCTGGAACTATGGCTACACCTTC
TRBD1	.	TRBJ2-5	TRBV7-9	18	CASSVGQGPWKIQETQYF	TGTGCCAGCAGCGTTGGACAGGGGCCATGGAAAATCCAAGAGACCCAGTACTTC
TRBD1	many	TRBJ2-3	TRBV7-2	14	CASSLDRATDTQYF	TGTGCCAGCAGCCTCGACAGGGCCACAGATACGCAGTATTTT
.	few	TRBJ1-5	TRBV28	15	CASHPLASQTQPQHF	TGTGCCAGCCATCCCCTTGCCAGCCAGACTCAGCCCCAGCATTTT
TRBD2	.	TRBJ2-2	TRBV2	14	CASIPTSGTGELFF	TGTGCCAGCATCCCGACTAGCGGCACCGGGGAGCTGTTTTTT
.	few	TRBJ1-1	TRBV6-1	15	CASSEVILGQKEAFF	TGTGCCAGCAGTGAAGTAATATTAGGTCAGAAGGAAGCTTTCTTT
.	.	TRBJ1-5	TRBV6-6	20	CASSYDLLVSGRGPGQPQHF	TGTGCCAGCAGTTACGACCTGCTTGTTTCGGGTAGGGGCCCGGGGCAGCCCCAGCATTTT
.	many	TRBJ2-1	TRBV7-6	12	CASSKSRNEQFF	TGTGCCAGCAGCAAAAGCCGGAATGAGCAGTTCTTC
.	.	TRBJ2-3	TRBV5-3	17	CASSFSVNLHDTDTQYF	TGTGCCAGCAGCTTCAGTGTCAATCTCCATGACACAGATACGCAGTATTTT
.	many	TRBJ1-1	TRBV7-9	14	CASTPDFMGTEAFF	TGTGCCAGCACCCCTGATTTTATGGGCACTGAAGCTTTCTTT
TRBD1	.	TRBJ2-6	TRBV15	19	CATSRDRDRTTSGANVLTF	TGTGCCACCAGCAGAGATAGGGACAGGACTACCTCTGGGGCCAACGTCCTGACTTTC
.	.	TRBJ1-6	TRBV28	15	CASRNRDGYNSPLHF	TGTGCCAGCAGAAACCGGGACGGCTATAATTCACCCCTCCACTTT
.	few	TRBJ1-1	TRBV6-5	13	CASSYPGGTEAFF	TGTGCCAGCAGTTACCCGGGGGGGACTGAAGCTTTCTTT
.	.	TRBJ1-3	TRBV6-5	18	CASSYSISWDHSGNTIYF	TGTGCCAGCAGTTACTCGATTTCGTGGGACCACTCTGGAAACACCATATATTTT
.	.	TRBJ2-2	TRBV6-2/TRBV6-3	13	CASSYSYPGELFF	TGTGCCAGCAGTTACTCTTATCCCGGGGAGCTGTTTTTT
TRBD2	.	TRBJ2-4	TRBV9	21	CASSVGGGTSGGPKFKNIQYF	TGTGCCAGCAGCGTAGGGGGAGGGACTAGCGGGGGGCCAAAATTCAAAAACATTCAGTACTTC
.	.	TRBJ2-7	TRBV13	13	CASRPGWSYEQYF	TGTGCCAGCAGGCCCGGCTGGTCCTACGAGCAGTACTTC
.	.	TRBJ2-1	TRBV5-6	14	CASSFRTPANEQFF	TGTGCCAGCAGCTTCAGGACCCCGGCCAATGAGCAGTTCTTC
.	many	TRBJ2-1	TRBV7-6	16	CASSPSGVGPYNEQFF	TGTGCCAGCAGCCCATCAGGAGTAGGTCCTTACAATGAGCAGTTCTTC
TRBD2	.	TRBJ2-7	TRBV4-1	17	CASSQELAGVGTYEQYF	TGCGCCAGCAGCCAAGAACTAGCGGGGGTGGGAACCTACGAGCAGTACTTC
.	.	TRBJ2-6	TRBV12-3/TRBV12-4	17	CASSSQGGVSGANVLTF	TGTGCCAGCAGTTCACAGGGGGGGGTTTCTGGGGCCAACGTCCTGACTTTC
TRBD2	few	TRBJ2-3	TRBV6-4	18	CASSDGTSGDFGGNTQYF	TGTGCCAGCAGTGATGGCACATCAGGAGACTTCGGGGGGAATACGCAGTATTTT
.	once	TRBJ2-7	TRBV20-1	14	CSASLGEYWDEQYF	TGCAGTGCTAGTCTAGGAGAGTATTGGGACGAGCAGTACTTC
.	.	TRBJ1-5	TRBV4-1	16	CASSPRPPGPNQPQHF	TGCGCCAGCAGCCCCAGACCCCCAGGCCCCAATCAGCCCCAGCATTTT
.	few	TRBJ1-1	TRBV19	14	CASSWAGVGTEAFF	TGTGCCAGTAGTTGGGCAGGGGTAGGTACTGAAGCTTTCTTT
.	.	TRBJ1-1	TRBV28	12	CASSFWGTEAFF	TGTGCCAGCAGTTTCTGGGGCACTGAAGCTTTCTTT
.	few	TRBJ2-1	TRBV4-3	16	CASSQSTGSSYNEQFF	TGCGCCAGCAGCCAATCCACGGGGAGCTCCTACAATGAGCAGTTCTTC
.	.	TRBJ1-2	TRBV12-3/TRBV12-4	14	CASSLGDTYYGYTF	TGTGCCAGCAGTCTAGGGGACACCTACTATGGCTACACCTTC
.	many	TRBJ1-1	TRBV7-6	14	CASSLGGGYTEAFF	TGTGCCAGCAGCTTAGGTGGGGGGTACACTGAAGCTTTCTTT